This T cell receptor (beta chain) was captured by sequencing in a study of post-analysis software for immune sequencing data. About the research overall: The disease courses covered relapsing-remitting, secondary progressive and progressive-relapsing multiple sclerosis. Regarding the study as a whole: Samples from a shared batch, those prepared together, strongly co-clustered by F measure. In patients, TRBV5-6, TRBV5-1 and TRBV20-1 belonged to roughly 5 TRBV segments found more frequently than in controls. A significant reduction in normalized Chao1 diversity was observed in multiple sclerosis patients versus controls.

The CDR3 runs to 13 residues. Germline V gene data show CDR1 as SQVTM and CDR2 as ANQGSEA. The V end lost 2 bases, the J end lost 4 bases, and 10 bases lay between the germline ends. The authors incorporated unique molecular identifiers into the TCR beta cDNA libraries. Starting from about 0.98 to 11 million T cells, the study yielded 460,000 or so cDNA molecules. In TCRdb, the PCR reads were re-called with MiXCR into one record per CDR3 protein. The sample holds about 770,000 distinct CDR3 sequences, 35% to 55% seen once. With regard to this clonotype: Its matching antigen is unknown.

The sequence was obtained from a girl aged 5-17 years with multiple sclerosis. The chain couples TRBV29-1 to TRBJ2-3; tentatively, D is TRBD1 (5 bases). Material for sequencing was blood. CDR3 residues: CSVEQGRADTQYF. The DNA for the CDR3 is TGCAGCGTTGAACAGGGCAGGGCAGATACGCAGTATTTT.